These 5 T cell receptor beta chains originate from one sample sequenced in a study of beta chain features in type 1 diabetes. Every bit of the isolated RNA underwent reverse transcription, so sequencing read expressed TCRB transcripts. The data were produced by immunoSEQ multiplex PCR, yet TCRdb's version contains in-frame clones alone and is incomplete. This table holds hundreds of thousands of clones, 30% found once. Sequenced input: naive CD4+ T cells from blood. These receptors all stem from a man between 18 and 29 years old in good health.

This clone was seen once. CDR3 in amino acids: CSAGQLQGLRSRNEQFF. The CDR3 DNA reads TGCAGCGCTGGCCAGTTACAGGGGTTAAGGTCTCGGAATGAGCAGTTCTTC. This chain joins TRBV29-1 and TRBJ2-1, with 7 bases matching TRBD1. The CDR3 is 17 amino acids. V shed 7 bases, J shed 7 bases, and the junction held 22 bases outside the gene matches. CDR1 is SQVTM and CDR2 is ANQGSEA in the germline V gene.

The chain employs TRBV30 and TRBJ1-4, with D maybe TRBD1 (5 bases). CDR3 length equals 16 residues. With 0 bases removed from V and 0 bases from J, the gap between germline ends came to 11 bases. Germline CDR1 reads GTSNPN; CDR2 reads SVGIG (reference sequence). CDR3 bases: TGTGCCTGGAGTGTAGGGCAGGGAACAACTAATGAAAAACTGTTTTTT. Translation: CAWSVGQGTTNEKLFF.

The chain recombines TRBV5-4 with TRBJ2-2; D unresolved. The CDR3 runs to 14 residues. Germline CDR1 SGHNT, CDR2 YYREEE (reference sequence). Trimming removed 3 bases at V and 1 base at J, with 7 bases between. The CDR3 nucleotides are TGTGCCAGCAGCTCCTCAGTGAACACCGGGGAGCTGTTTTTT. Protein product: CASSSSVNTGELFF. Looking up the rest from reference TRBV5-4 and TRBJ2-2 gives the full variable domain: ETGVTQSPTHLIKTRGQQVTLRCSSQSGHNTVSWYQQALGQGPQFIFQYYREEENGRGNFPPRFSGLQFPNYSSELNVNALELDDSALYLCASSSSVNTGELFFGEGSRLTVL.

The chain uses TRBV5-4 and TRBJ2-1; D ambiguous. Trimming took 1 base from V and 3 from J, leaving 5 bases between them. The CDR3 is 13 residues long. Germline lookup yields CDR1 SGHNT and CDR2 YYREEE (reference sequence). CDR3 DNA: TGTGCCAGCAGCTTGAGAGACTACAATGAGCAGTTCTTC. Translation gives CASSLRDYNEQFF.

Only a few counts were recorded for this clone. The rearrangement joins TRBV30 to TRBJ2-1, with 7 nucleotides matching TRBD2. The germline V gene encodes CDR1 GTSNPN and CDR2 SVGIG (reference sequence). The CDR3 consists of 16 residues. The V and J ends lost 2 bases and 4 bases, in that order; junction bases with no gene match: 11. For the CDR3, the DNA is TGTGCCTGGAGTAGACTAGCTCGATCTTGGTACAATGAGCAGTTCTTC. Its translation: CAWSRLARSWYNEQFF.